The 25 T cell receptor beta chains below all came from one sample that was sequenced in a study of Ad26.COV2.S vaccination and SARS-CoV-2 variants. Libraries were prepared by immunoSEQ multiplex PCR; TCRdb keeps only in-frame clonotypes and omits some of them. This table has about 680,000 clones, approximately 88% appearing once. Treatment given: over 15 received Ad26.COV2.S at low or high dose, single or two shots; 5 received placebo; per-sample allocation not given. The investigators took samples on day 63 after the first vaccine or placebo injection. The sequenced sample was peripheral blood, obtained in a trial of Ad26.COV2.S vaccine versus placebo. The receptors were gathered from a person between 18 and 65 years old who received the Ad26.COV2.S COVID-19 vaccine or a placebo.

This clone was seen only once. The chain combines TRBV7-2 with TRBJ2-7, with 10 bases matching TRBD2. The CDR3 is made up of 15 amino acids. V shed 4 bases and J 6 bases; nucleotides not matched to a gene: 9. Germline CDR1 is SGHTA and CDR2 is FQGNSA. The CDR3 reads CASSSKREGRTEQYF. The CDR3 nucleotides read TGTGCCAGCAGCTCCAAGCGGGAGGGCCGGACCGAGCAGTACTTC.

This rearrangement joins TRBV6-5 to TRBJ2-1; 9 positions match TRBD2. The junction had 7 bases not matched to a gene; V was cut back by 6 bases and J by 4 bases. The germline gives CDR1 MNHEY, CDR2 SVGAGI. The CDR3 is 15 amino acids. DNA of the CDR3: TGTGCCAGCAGGCCGGGACTAGCAATATACAATGAGCAGTTCTTC. Amino acid sequence: CASRPGLAIYNEQFF.

V gene TRBV30 combines with J gene TRBJ1-2; 9 bases are shared with TRBD1. CDR3 length equals 11 residues. In germline, CDR1 is GTSNPN, CDR2 SVGIG (reference sequence). The CDR3 DNA follows: TGTTCCGGGACAGGGTTTGGTGGCTACACCTTC. The encoded protein is CSGTGFGGYTF.

The chain joins TRBV5-1 to TRBJ1-2; D uncertain. Germline V CDR1 and CDR2: SGHRS, YFSETQ. This CDR3 has 12 amino acids. V lost 5 bases to trimming and J lost 8 bases, with 13 bases between them. CDR3 in DNA: TGCGCCAGCAGATTAGAGGGTAGCGGCTACACCTTC. This codes for CASRLEGSGYTF.

The V gene is TRBV30, the J gene TRBJ2-7; no definite D call. There are 11 residues in the CDR3. V dropped 0 bases and J dropped 6 bases, with 6 bases sitting between them. The germline V gene encodes CDR1 GTSNPN and CDR2 SVGIG (reference sequence). The CDR3 coding sequence is TGTGCCTGGAGTGTATTGCGCGAGCAGTACTTC. Translated: CAWSVLREQYF.

This clone was recorded only once. This chain uses TRBV12-3 or TRBV12-4 with TRBJ1-1, with 8 bases that match TRBD1. This CDR3 comprises 12 residues. The V and J ends lost 5 bases and 8 bases, in that order; junction bases with no gene match: 4. Here the CDR3 DNA reads TGTGCCAGCAGTCAGGGGGCGCGGGAAGCTTTCTTT. Translation: CASSQGAREAFF.

In its sample, this clone was seen once. V and J are TRBV5-1 and TRBJ2-5, with D uncertain. V gave up 7 bases and J gave up 0 bases, with 4 bases separating them. This CDR3 comprises 11 residues. CDR1 and CDR2 from the germline V gene are SGHRS and YFSETQ. CDR3 sequence reads: CASRNQETQYF. CDR3 DNA sequence: TGCGCCAGCCGCAACCAAGAGACCCAGTACTTC.

V gene TRBV7-2 combines with J gene TRBJ2-7; tentative D call: TRBD2 (6 bases). The germline V gene has CDR1 SGHTA and CDR2 FQGNSA. V was pared by 5 bases and J by 6 bases, with 20 bases between. The CDR3 length is 15 residues. The CDR3 sequence is CASSPSGAGRREQYF. The CDR3 nucleotides are TGTGCCAGCAGCCCCAGTGGGGCGGGGCGGCGCGAGCAGTACTTC. Drawing the rest from reference TRBV7-2 and TRBJ2-7, the complete variable domain is GAGVSQSPSNKVTEKGKDVELRCDPISGHTALYWYRQSLGQGLEFLIYFQGNSAPDKSGLPSDRFSAERTGGSVSTLTIQRTQQEDSAVYLCASSPSGAGRREQYFGPGTRLTVT.

This rearrangement joins TRBV5-1 to TRBJ1-6; no clear D gene. In germline, CDR1 is SGHRS, CDR2 YFSETQ. This CDR3 contains 15 residues. Trimming pared 6 bases from V and 6 bases from J, leaving 16 bases between. The CDR3 DNA is TGCGCCAGCAAGGAAGCGGGCGGCTCTAATTCACCCCTCCACTTT. Amino acid sequence: CASKEAGGSNSPLHF.

This chain connects TRBV9 to TRBJ2-7; weak D call: TRBD2 (5 bases). The V end lost 0 bases, the J end lost 4 bases, and 17 bases lay between the germline ends. The CDR3 sequence is 16 residues long. CDR1 SGDLS and CDR2 YYNGEE come from the germline V gene. CDR3 DNA: TGTGCCAGCAGCGTAGGGGCGGGTACCTCCGGGTACGAGCAGTACTTC. This translates into CASSVGAGTSGYEQYF.

The rearrangement links TRBV4-2 to TRBJ1-3; D is unclear. This CDR3 is built from 16 residues. Germline V gene lookup returns CDR1 LGHNA and CDR2 YNFKEQ. Trimming shortened V by 3 bases and J by 8 bases, and 20 bases separated the two germline ends. DNA for the CDR3: TGTGCCAGCAGCCATCAAAAACGAGGATTTGTAGACACCATATATTTT. Protein product: CASSHQKRGFVDTIYF.

The chain couples TRBV7-3 to TRBJ2-1, with 14 bases fitting TRBD2. Germline CDR1 reads SGHTA; CDR2 reads FQGTGA. The CDR3 contains 16 residues. The V and J ends lost 5 bases and 10 bases, in that order; junction bases with no gene match: 10. The CDR3, as DNA: TGTGCCAGCAGCGGTTCCGGGACTAGCGGGAGCGGGGAGCAGTTCTTC. It encodes CASSGSGTSGSGEQFF. The full variable domain, in which reference TRBV7-3 and TRBJ2-1 provide the parts outside the CDR3, is GAGVSQTPSNKVTEKGKYVELRCDPISGHTALYWYRQSLGQGPEFLIYFQGTGAADDSGLPNDRFFAVRPEGSVSTLKIQRTERGDSAVYLCASSGSGTSGSGEQFFGPGTRLTVL.

V is TRBV7-2 and J is TRBJ1-4; no firm D call. There are 13 residues in the CDR3. The V gene lost 3 bases and the J gene lost 5 bases, with 7 bases spanning the gap. The germline CDR1 and CDR2 sequences are SGHTA and FQGNSA. The CDR3 coding sequence is TGTGCCAGCAGCTTCGCGCTGAATGAAAAACTGTTTTTT. Its protein is CASSFALNEKLFF.

The V gene is TRBV7-9, the J gene TRBJ2-3; D gene ambiguous. The CDR3 runs 14 residues. V lost 5 bases to trimming and J lost 1 base, with 10 bases between them. Per the germline V gene, CDR1 is SEHNR and CDR2 is FQNEAQ (reference sequence). The CDR3 here is CASSLMVGTDTQYF. The CDR3 DNA reads TGTGCCAGCAGCCTCATGGTGGGCACAGATACGCAGTATTTT.

The V gene is TRBV24-1, the J gene TRBJ1-2; possibly TRBD1 for D (5 bases). V was clipped by 3 bases and J by 12 bases, with 13 bases between them. The germline V gene encodes CDR1 KGHDR and CDR2 SFDVKD. The CDR3 length is 12 residues. DNA for the CDR3: TGTGCCACCAGTGATGCACAGGAAAGGAACACCTTC. Translated, it gives CATSDAQERNTF.

Details on this clone: This CDR3 is also generated by other DNA sequences in the sample. The CDR3 nucleotides read TGCGCCAGCAGCCTCGGGACAGGAGGCAATCAGCCCCAGCATTTT. It specifies CASSLGTGGNQPQHF. This chain connects TRBV5-1 to TRBJ1-5; 8 bases fit TRBD1. V was clipped by 4 bases and J by 2 bases; unmatched bases: 5. CDR1 is SGHRS and CDR2 is YFSETQ in the germline V gene. This CDR3 comprises 15 residues.

The chain couples TRBV7-9 to TRBJ2-2; 8 positions agree with TRBD1. The junction had 2 bases not matched to a gene; V was cut back by 5 bases and J by 3 bases. From germline, CDR1 is SEHNR and CDR2 FQNEAQ (reference sequence). There are 14 residues in the CDR3. CDR3 bases: TGTGCCAGCAGCGTACAGGGGGACACCGGGGAGCTGTTTTTT. Translation: CASSVQGDTGELFF.

This chain links TRBV3-1 (or the pseudogene TRBV3-2) with TRBJ2-1; TRBD2 agrees at 11 bases. This CDR3 contains 18 residues. Germline V gives CDR1 LGHDT, CDR2 YNNKEL (reference sequence). V shed 2 bases and J 10 bases; nucleotides not matched to a gene: 16. Written as DNA, the CDR3 is TGTGCCAGCAGCCAACCGGGACTAGCGGCCGGCAGCTGGGGCGAGCAGTTCTTC. Protein: CASSQPGLAAGSWGEQFF.

The rearrangement links TRBV5-6 to TRBJ1-2; TRBD1 is a possible D gene (5 bases). The CDR3 consists of 14 residues. Germline assignment: CDR1 SGHDT and CDR2 YYEEEE. The V end lost 2 bases, the J end lost 4 bases, and 12 bases lay between the germline ends. The CDR3: CASSFQGEGYGYTF. CDR3 nucleotide sequence: TGTGCCAGCAGCTTCCAGGGAGAGGGCTATGGCTACACCTTC.

A single count supports this clone. V usage is TRBV5-1 and J usage is TRBJ2-1, with 9 bases fitting TRBD2. J was trimmed by 0 bases and V by 4 bases; bases with no gene match: 2. From germline, CDR1 is SGHRS and CDR2 YFSETQ. This CDR3 contains 15 residues. The CDR3 loop is CASSLGLASYNEQFF. DNA of the CDR3: TGCGCCAGCAGCCTGGGACTAGCCTCCTACAATGAGCAGTTCTTC.

The chain has TRBV5-1 and TRBJ2-1; no firm D call. Germline CDR1 reads SGHRS; CDR2 reads YFSETQ. This CDR3 spans 15 amino acids. Trimming cost V 1 base and J 5 bases, with 13 bases left between them. CDR3 nucleotide sequence: TGCGCCAGCAGCTTGTTGTCTGCCACGGACAATGAGCAGTTCTTC. Its translation is CASSLLSATDNEQFF.

This chain links TRBV6-5 with TRBJ2-1; 9 nucleotides agree with TRBD1. This CDR3 comprises 16 residues. Trimming took 4 bases from V and 10 from J; bases not matched to a gene: 14. Germline CDR1 reads MNHEY; CDR2 reads SVGAGI. CDR3 loop: CASSSWGTGIVKEQFF. CDR3 DNA sequence: TGTGCCAGCAGTTCCTGGGGGACAGGGATTGTGAAGGAGCAGTTCTTC.

J is TRBJ2-4 and V is TRBV5-1; tentatively, D is TRBD1 or TRBD2 (6 bases each). Germline CDR1 is SGHRS and CDR2 is YFSETQ. The CDR3 contains 16 residues. Deletions cut 3 bases from V and 7 bases from J, with 20 bases between. The chain's CDR3 is CASSSGGGQVWNIQYF. The CDR3 DNA reads as TGCGCCAGCAGCTCCGGTGGGGGGCAGGTATGGAACATTCAGTACTTC.

V and J are TRBV27 and TRBJ2-5; 7 bases line up with TRBD2. CDR3 length equals 13 residues. CDR1 and CDR2 from the germline V gene are MNHEY and SMNVEV (reference sequence). J was trimmed by 5 bases and V by 4 bases; bases with no gene match: 4. Written as DNA, the CDR3 is TGTGCCAGCAGTTATAGGGGAGGGGAGACCCAGTACTTC. Translation: CASSYRGGETQYF.

The rearrangement joins TRBV5-6 to TRBJ2-7; 7 nucleotides align to TRBD1. Germline CDR1 reads SGHDT; CDR2 reads YYEEEE. There are 15 residues in the CDR3. The V gene end was trimmed by 0 bases and the J gene end by 4 bases; junction bases not matched to a gene: 7. The CDR3 is CASSLAETGVYEQYF. The CDR3 DNA sequence: TGTGCCAGCAGCTTGGCCGAAACAGGGGTATACGAGCAGTACTTC.